The 12 T cell receptor beta chains below come from one sample, sequenced in a study of blood T cell repertoires in COVID-19. Clones were sequenced by immunoSEQ multiplex PCR, and TCRdb holds only the in-frame ones, with some missing. Here the sample spans about 130,000 clones, about 85% being singletons. The sequenced sample consisted of peripheral blood. The receptors stem from a woman older than 75 with acute or convalescent COVID-19.

The gene calls are TRBV19 and TRBJ1-2; D not certain. The CDR3 spans 15 residues. The germline V gene encodes CDR1 LNHDA and CDR2 SQIVND (reference sequence). V lost 9 bases and J lost 4, with 21 bases in between. CDR3: CASGRIEAGRYGYTF. In DNA form, the CDR3 reads TGTGCCAGCGGGAGGATCGAAGCGGGCCGCTATGGCTACACCTTC.

This clone came up once. The chain recombines TRBV4-2 with TRBJ1-5; TRBD1 matches 9 bases. The V and J ends lost 2 bases and 3 bases, in that order; junction bases with no gene match: 8. The CDR3 length is 17 residues. CDR1 and CDR2 from the germline V gene are LGHNA and YNFKEQ. The CDR3 sequence: CASSQNLRQGDNQPQHF. The CDR3 DNA is TGTGCCAGCAGCCAAAACTTACGACAGGGGGACAATCAGCCCCAGCATTTT.

The chain recombines TRBV11-3 with TRBJ2-1; no clear D. Germline CDR1 is SGHNT and CDR2 is YENEEA. CDR3 length: 13 residues. V was clipped by 0 bases and J by 7 bases, with 7 bases between them. The CDR3 DNA follows: TGTGCCAGCAGCTTAGAACAGTCTAATGAGCAGTTCTTC. This codes for CASSLEQSNEQFF.

The V call is TRBV5-4, the J call TRBJ1-2; TRBD1 aligns across 7 bases. The CDR3 is made up of 15 amino acids. After removal of 2 bases from V and 3 bases from J, the junction contained 7 bases not matched to a gene. The germline gives CDR1 SGHNT, CDR2 YYREEE (reference sequence). The CDR3 spells CASSFPTGADYGYTF. Written as DNA, the CDR3 is TGTGCCAGCAGCTTCCCCACAGGGGCCGACTATGGCTACACCTTC. The variable domain in full, completed from reference TRBV5-4 and TRBJ1-2, reads ETGVTQSPTHLIKTRGQQVTLRCSSQSGHNTVSWYQQALGQGPQFIFQYYREEENGRGNFPPRFSGLQFPNYSSELNVNALELDDSALYLCASSFPTGADYGYTFGSGTRLTVV.

The chain recombines TRBV7-8 with TRBJ1-2; weak D call: TRBD1 (6 bases). CDR3 size: 15 residues. Germline CDR1 is SGHVS and CDR2 is FQNEAQ. Deletions cut 5 bases from V and 0 bases from J, with 13 bases between. The DNA for the CDR3 is TGTGCCAGCAGCGACGACAGGAAAGCTAACTATGGCTACACCTTC. This encodes CASSDDRKANYGYTF.

This rearrangement joins TRBV10-2 to TRBJ2-6; 8 positions agree with TRBD2. CDR1 WSHSY and CDR2 SAAADI come from the germline V gene. This CDR3 has 17 residues. V dropped 3 bases and J dropped 0; count of bases not matched to a gene: 4. The CDR3 nucleotides are TGCGCCAGCAGTGACGGGGGGGTTTTCTCTGGGGCCAACGTCCTGACTTTC. It translates to CASSDGGVFSGANVLTF.

This clone is a singleton in its sample. The rearrangement joins TRBV2 to TRBJ2-7; D may be TRBD1 (6 bases). The length of the CDR3 is 15 residues. Germline CDR1 is SNHLY and CDR2 is FYNNEI. Trimming took 7 bases from V and 3 from J, leaving 19 bases between them. CDR3 sequence: CASTRKFGGSYEQYF. The CDR3 region has the DNA TGTGCCAGCACGAGGAAATTTGGGGGCAGCTACGAGCAGTACTTC. Full variable domain (missing parts from reference TRBV2 and TRBJ2-7): EPEVTQTPSHQVTQMGQEVILRCVPISNHLYFYWYRQILGQKVEFLVSFYNNEISEKSEIFDDQFSVERPDGSNFTLKIRSTKLEDSAMYFCASTRKFGGSYEQYFGPGTRLTVT.

The J gene is TRBJ1-2, the V gene TRBV7-2, with a tentative D call TRBD1 (5 bases). With 7 bases removed from V and 0 bases from J, the gap between germline ends came to 18 bases. The CDR3 loop spans 16 amino acids. Per the germline V gene, CDR1 is SGHTA and CDR2 is FQGNSA. In DNA, the CDR3 is TGTGCCAGCACCCCGTTTGGGCAGGGCTCTAACTATGGCTACACCTTC. Translating gives CASTPFGQGSNYGYTF.

The count of this clone is one. This chain joins TRBV28 and TRBJ2-7; tentatively, D is TRBD2 (6 bases). V lost 10 bases, J lost 2 bases, and 15 bases lay in between. The CDR3 consists of 13 residues. The germline V gene encodes CDR1 MDHEN and CDR2 SYDVKM. In DNA form, the CDR3 reads TGTGCCACCAACAGCCCGGGGGCCTACGAGCAGTACGTC. It yields the protein CATNSPGAYEQYV.

CDR3 protein: CASSLDRPNGYTF. CDR3 nucleotides: TGCGCCAGCAGCTTAGACAGGCCAAATGGCTACACCTTC. The chain links TRBV5-1 to TRBJ1-2, with D possibly matching TRBD1 (6 bases). The CDR3 contains 13 residues. Germline CDR1 is SGHRS and CDR2 is YFSETQ. V was shortened by 2 bases and J by 6 bases, with 11 bases between the two germline ends.

In its sample, this clone was seen once. The rearrangement joins TRBV23-1 to TRBJ1-1; 9 positions agree with TRBD1. TRBV23-1 counts as an open reading frame of uncertain function. V trimming: 6 bases; J trimming: 1 base; junction bases outside the gene matches: 0. CDR3 size: 13 residues. CDR3 protein: CASRDRGNTEAFF. CDR3 bases: TGCGCCAGCAGGGACAGGGGGAACACTGAAGCTTTCTTT.

V and J are TRBV7-9 and TRBJ1-6; D perhaps matches TRBD1 (5 bases). The CDR3 is 14 residues long. Per germline, CDR1 SEHNR and CDR2 FQNEAQ (reference sequence). Trimming left V 1 base short and J 9 bases short, with 10 bases between. The CDR3 DNA reads TGTGCCAGCAGCTTAGATTTGCAGGGTTCACCCCTCCACTTT. It codes for CASSLDLQGSPLHF.